These 2 T cell receptor beta chains came from one sample sequenced in a study of beta chain features in type 1 diabetes (dated by TCRdb to the late 2010s). Library preparation was by the immunoSEQ multiplex PCR assay. The entire amount of isolated RNA was reverse transcribed using the High Capacity cDNA Reverse Transcription Kit, so the sequenced TCRB transcripts were expressed ones. TCRdb provides this immuneACCESS table in a form limited to in-frame rearrangements. Some clones are lacking; in checked studies, under half of them reflect an unresolved V gene, and why the rest are absent is not known. The sample table holds approximately 250,000 clones, of which around 9.6% were seen once. The ten most abundant clones make up just under 0.035% of the sample. The sample taken for sequencing was naive CD4+ T cells from blood. The intended sense of this specimen's cell subset or site label: true naive CD4+ T cells. These receptors were collected from a woman between 18 and 30 years old in good health.

The genes are TRBV5-1 and TRBJ1-1; TRBD1 agrees at 12 bases. CDR3 length equals 18 residues. V shed 4 bases and J 4 bases; nucleotides not matched to a gene: 14. Germline V lookup: CDR1 SGHRS, CDR2 YFSETQ. The CDR3 sequence: CASSAPRDRGLGVTEAFF. Here the CDR3 DNA reads TGCGCCAGCAGCGCACCCCGGGACAGGGGGCTCGGTGTCACTGAAGCTTTCTTT.

This clone was seen many times. The chain recombines TRBV4-1 with TRBJ2-5; D unresolved. Between the trimmed V and J ends, which lost 4 bases and 0 bases, there was a span of 12 bases. The germline V gene has CDR1 MGHRA and CDR2 YSYEKL. CDR3 length: 15 amino acids. CDR3 sequence: CASSRVIAYQETQYF. The CDR3 coding sequence is TGCGCCAGCAGCCGCGTGATCGCGTACCAAGAGACCCAGTACTTC.